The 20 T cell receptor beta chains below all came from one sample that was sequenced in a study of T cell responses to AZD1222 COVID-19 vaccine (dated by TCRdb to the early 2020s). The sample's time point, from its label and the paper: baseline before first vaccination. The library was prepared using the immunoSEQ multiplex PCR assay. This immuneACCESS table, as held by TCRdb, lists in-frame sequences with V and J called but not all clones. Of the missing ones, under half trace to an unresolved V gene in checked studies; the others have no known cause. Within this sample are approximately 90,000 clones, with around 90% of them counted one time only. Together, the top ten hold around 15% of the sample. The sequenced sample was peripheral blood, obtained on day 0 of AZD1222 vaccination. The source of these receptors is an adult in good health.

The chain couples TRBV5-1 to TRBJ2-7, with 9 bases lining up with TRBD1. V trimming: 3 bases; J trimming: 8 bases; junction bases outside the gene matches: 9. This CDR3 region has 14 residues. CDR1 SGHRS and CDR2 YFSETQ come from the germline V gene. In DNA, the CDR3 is TGCGCCAGCAGCTGGGGGGACAGGGTCCGTAAGCAGTACTTC. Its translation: CASSWGDRVRKQYF.

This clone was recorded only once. The CDR3 loop reads CASSSSGSRADTQYF. The CDR3 DNA sequence: TGTGCCAGCAGCTCCAGCGGATCTCGGGCAGATACGCAGTATTTT. The chain joins TRBV9 to TRBJ2-3; a possible D gene is TRBD2 (5 bases). The CDR3 has 15 residues. The germline V gene encodes CDR1 SGDLS and CDR2 YYNGEE. V gave up 4 bases and J gave up 4 bases, with 16 bases separating them.

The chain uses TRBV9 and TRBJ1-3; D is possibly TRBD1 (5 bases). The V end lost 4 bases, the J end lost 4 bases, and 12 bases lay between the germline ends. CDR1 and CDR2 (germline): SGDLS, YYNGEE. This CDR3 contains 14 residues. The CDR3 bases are TGTGCCAGCAGCCTCCGACAGAACGGAAACACCATATATTTT. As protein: CASSLRQNGNTIYF.

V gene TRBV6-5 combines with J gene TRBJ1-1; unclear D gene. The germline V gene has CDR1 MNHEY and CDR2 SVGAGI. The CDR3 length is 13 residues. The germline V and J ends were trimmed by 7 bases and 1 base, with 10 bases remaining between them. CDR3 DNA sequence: TGTGCCAGCATTAAACAAGAGAACACTGAAGCTTTCTTT. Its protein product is CASIKQENTEAFF.

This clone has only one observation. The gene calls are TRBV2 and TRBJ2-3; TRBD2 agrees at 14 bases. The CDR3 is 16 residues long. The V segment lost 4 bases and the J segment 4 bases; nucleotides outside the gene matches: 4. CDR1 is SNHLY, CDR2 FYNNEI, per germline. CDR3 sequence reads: CASSGGLAGVADTQYF. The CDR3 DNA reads TGTGCCAGCAGTGGGGGACTAGCGGGAGTCGCAGATACGCAGTATTTT.

CDR3 in amino acids: CASSETGELFF. The CDR3 DNA reads as TGTGCCAGCTCAGAAACCGGGGAGCTGTTTTTT. This chain links TRBV18 with TRBJ2-2, with unresolved D. Germline CDR1 is KGHSH and CDR2 is LQKENI. Between the trimmed V and J ends, which lost 5 bases and 5 bases, there was a span of 3 bases. CDR3 length: 11 residues.

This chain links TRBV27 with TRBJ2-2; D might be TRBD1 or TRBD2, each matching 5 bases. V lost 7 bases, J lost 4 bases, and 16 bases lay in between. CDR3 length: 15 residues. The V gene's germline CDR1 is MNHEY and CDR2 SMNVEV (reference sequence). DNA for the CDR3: TGTGCCAGCACCCTCGATCCGGGGCTCACCGGGGAGCTGTTTTTT. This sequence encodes CASTLDPGLTGELFF.

CDR3 coding DNA: TGTGCCAGCAGCTTAGTTAGGGGGATCAGTGTTGATGGCTACACCTTC. It encodes CASSLVRGISVDGYTF. The V and J genes are TRBV7-2 and TRBJ1-2; maybe TRBD1 (6 bases). Trimming stripped 1 base from V and 6 bases from J, with 18 bases between. The CDR3 length is 16 residues. Germline V gene lookup returns CDR1 SGHTA and CDR2 FQGNSA.

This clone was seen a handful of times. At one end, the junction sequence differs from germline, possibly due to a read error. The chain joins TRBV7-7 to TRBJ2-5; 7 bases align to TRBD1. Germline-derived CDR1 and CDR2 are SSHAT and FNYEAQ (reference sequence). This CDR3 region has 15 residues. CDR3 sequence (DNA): TGTGCTAGCAGCTTATTAACAGGGGAGCAAGAGACCCAGTACTTC. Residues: CASSLLTGEQETQYF.

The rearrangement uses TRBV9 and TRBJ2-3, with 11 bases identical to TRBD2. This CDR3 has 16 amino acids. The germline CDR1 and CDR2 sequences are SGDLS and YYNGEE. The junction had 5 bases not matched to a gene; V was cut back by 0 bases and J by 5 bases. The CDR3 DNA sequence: TGTGCCAGCAGCGTAGGGAAGACTAGCGGGAAAGATACGCAGTATTTT. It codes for CASSVGKTSGKDTQYF.

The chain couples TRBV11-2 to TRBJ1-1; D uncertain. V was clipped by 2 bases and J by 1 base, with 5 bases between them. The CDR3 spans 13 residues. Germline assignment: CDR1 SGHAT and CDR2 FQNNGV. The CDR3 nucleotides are TGTGCCAGCAGCTTACGGCGGAACACTGAAGCTTTCTTT. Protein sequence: CASSLRRNTEAFF.

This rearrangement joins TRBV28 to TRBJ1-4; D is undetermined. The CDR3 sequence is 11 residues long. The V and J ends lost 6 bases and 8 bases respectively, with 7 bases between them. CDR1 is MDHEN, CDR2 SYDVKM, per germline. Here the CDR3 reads CASSRGEKLFF. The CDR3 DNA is TGTGCCAGCAGCCGCGGAGAAAAACTGTTTTTT. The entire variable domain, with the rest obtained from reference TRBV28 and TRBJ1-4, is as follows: DVKVTQSSRYLVKRTGEKVFLECVQDMDHENMFWYRQDPGLGLRLIYFSYDVKMKEKGDIPEGYSVSREKKERFSLILESASTNQTSMYLCASSRGEKLFFGSGTQLSVL.

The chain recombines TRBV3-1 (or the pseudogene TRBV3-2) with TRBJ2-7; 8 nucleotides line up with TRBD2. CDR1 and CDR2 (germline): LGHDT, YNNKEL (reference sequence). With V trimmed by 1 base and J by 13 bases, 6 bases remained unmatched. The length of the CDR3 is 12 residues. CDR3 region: CASSQGSGTSYF. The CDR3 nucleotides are TGTGCCAGCAGCCAAGGGTCCGGGACTAGTTACTTC.

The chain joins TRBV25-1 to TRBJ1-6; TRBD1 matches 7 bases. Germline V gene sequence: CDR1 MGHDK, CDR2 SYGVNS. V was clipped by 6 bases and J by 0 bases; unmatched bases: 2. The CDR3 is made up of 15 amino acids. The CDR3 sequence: CASRTGSSYNSPLHF. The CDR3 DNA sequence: TGTGCCAGCAGGACAGGGAGCTCCTATAATTCACCCCTCCACTTT.

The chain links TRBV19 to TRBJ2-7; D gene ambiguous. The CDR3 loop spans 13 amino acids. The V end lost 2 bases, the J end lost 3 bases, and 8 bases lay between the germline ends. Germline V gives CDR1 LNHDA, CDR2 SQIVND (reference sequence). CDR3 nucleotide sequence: TGTGCCAGTAGTATAAAACCCCGCTACGAGCAGTACTTC. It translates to CASSIKPRYEQYF. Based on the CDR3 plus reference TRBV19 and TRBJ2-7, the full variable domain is DGGITQSPKYLFRKEGQNVTLSCEQNLNHDAMYWYRQDPGQGLRLIYYSQIVNDFQKGDIAEGYSVSREKKESFPLTVTSAQKNPTAFYLCASSIKPRYEQYFGPGTRLTVT.

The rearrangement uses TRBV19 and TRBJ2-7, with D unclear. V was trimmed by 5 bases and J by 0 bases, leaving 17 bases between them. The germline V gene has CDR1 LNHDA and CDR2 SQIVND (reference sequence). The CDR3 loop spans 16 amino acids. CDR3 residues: CASSPSDRGPSYEQYF. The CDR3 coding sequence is TGTGCCAGTAGTCCTTCGGACCGCGGCCCCTCCTACGAGCAGTACTTC.

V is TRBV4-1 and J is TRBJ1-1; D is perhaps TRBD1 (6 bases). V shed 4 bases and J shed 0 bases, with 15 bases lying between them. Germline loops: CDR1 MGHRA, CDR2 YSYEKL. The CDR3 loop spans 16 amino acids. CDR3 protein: CASSREGGILNTEAFF. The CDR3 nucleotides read TGCGCCAGCAGCCGGGAAGGGGGGATTTTGAACACTGAAGCTTTCTTT.

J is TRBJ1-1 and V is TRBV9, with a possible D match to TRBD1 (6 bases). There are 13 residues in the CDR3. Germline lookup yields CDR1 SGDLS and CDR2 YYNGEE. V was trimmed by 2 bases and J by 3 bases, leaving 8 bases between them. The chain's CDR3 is CASSVGQYTEAFF. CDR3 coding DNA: TGTGCCAGCAGCGTCGGACAGTACACTGAAGCTTTCTTT.

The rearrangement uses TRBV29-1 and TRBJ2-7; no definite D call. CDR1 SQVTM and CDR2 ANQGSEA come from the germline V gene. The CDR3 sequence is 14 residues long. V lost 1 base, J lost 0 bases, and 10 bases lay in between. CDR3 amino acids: CSVEGGASSYEQYF. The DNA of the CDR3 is TGCAGCGTTGAAGGTGGAGCGAGCTCCTACGAGCAGTACTTC.

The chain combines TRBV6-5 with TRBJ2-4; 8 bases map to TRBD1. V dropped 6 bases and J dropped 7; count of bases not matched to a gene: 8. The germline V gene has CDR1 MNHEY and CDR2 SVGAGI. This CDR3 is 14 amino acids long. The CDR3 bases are TGTGCCAGCAGGGAGGCCGACAGGGGTAACATTCAGTACTTC. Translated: CASREADRGNIQYF.